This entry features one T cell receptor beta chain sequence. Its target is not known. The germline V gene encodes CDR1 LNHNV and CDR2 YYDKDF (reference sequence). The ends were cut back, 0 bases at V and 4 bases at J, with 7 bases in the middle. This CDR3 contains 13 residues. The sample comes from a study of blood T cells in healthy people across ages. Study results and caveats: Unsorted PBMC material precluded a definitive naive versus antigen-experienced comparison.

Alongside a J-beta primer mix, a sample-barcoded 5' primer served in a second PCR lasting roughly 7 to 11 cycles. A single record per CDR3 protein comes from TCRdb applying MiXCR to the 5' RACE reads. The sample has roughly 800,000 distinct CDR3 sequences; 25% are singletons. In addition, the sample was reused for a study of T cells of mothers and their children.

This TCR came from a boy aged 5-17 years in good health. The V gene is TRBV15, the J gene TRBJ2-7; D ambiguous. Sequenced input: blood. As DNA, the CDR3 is TGTGCCACCAGCAGAGAGTTGGAGTACGAGCAGTACTTC. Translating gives CATSRELEYEQYF.